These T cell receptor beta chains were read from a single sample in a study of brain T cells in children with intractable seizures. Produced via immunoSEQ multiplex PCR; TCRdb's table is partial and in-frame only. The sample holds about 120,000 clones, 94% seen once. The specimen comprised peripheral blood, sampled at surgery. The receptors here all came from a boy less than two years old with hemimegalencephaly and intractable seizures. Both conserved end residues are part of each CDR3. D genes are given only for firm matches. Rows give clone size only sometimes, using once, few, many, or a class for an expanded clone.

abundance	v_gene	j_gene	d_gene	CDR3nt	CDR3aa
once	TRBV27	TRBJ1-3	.	TGTGCCAGCAAGGAGAGTTTTTTCTCTGGAAACACCATATATTTT	CASKESFFSGNTIYF
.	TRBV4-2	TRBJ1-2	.	TGTGCCAGCAGCCAGGATGGGGCAGGAGGGTATGGCTACACCTTC	CASSQDGAGGYGYTF
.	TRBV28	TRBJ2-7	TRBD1	TGTGCCAGCAGTCCAGGGGACAGCCCCTACGAGCAGTACTTC	CASSPGDSPYEQYF
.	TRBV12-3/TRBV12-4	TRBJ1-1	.	TGTGCCAGCAGCCCCAGCGGGGGCGCTGAAGCTTTCTTT	CASSPSGGAEAFF
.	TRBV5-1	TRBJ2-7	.	TGCGCCAGCAGCTTGGACGGAGGTTTGGAGCAGTACTTC	CASSLDGGLEQYF
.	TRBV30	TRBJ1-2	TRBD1	TGTGCCTGGAGTGTGGACAGGGACTATGGCTACACCTTC	CAWSVDRDYGYTF
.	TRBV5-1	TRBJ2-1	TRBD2	TGCGCCAGCAGCTTGAGTCTAGCGGGAGTAGACGAGCAGTTCTTC	CASSLSLAGVDEQFF
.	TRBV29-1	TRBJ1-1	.	TGCAGCGGGGCCCAGGCGAACACTGAAGCTTTCTTT	CSGAQANTEAFF
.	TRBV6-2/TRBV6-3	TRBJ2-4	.	TGTGCCAGCAGTGCCCCCGGGAGAGTCCTAGCCAAAAACATTCAGTACTTC	CASSAPGRVLAKNIQYF
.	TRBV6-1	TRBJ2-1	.	TGTGCCAGCAGTGAAGACGGATTTTACAATGAGCAGTTCTTC	CASSEDGFYNEQFF
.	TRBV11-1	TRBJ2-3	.	TGTGCCAGCAGAAGGTTCGAAGATACGCAGTATTTT	CASRRFEDTQYF
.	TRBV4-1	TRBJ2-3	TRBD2	TGCGCCAGCAGCCAAGCGGCGGGAGTAATAGATACGCAGTATTTT	CASSQAAGVIDTQYF
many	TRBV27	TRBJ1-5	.	TGTGCCAGCAGTTTATGGGGGGACGTACCCCAGCATTTT	CASSLWGDVPQHF
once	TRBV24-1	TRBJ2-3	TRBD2	TGTGCCACCAGTGATTTGACCATGCGGGAGGGCCTCCCCTATACGCAGTATTTT	CATSDLTMREGLPYTQYF
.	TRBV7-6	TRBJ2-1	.	TGTGCCAGCAGCTCGCACTGGAGCTCCTACAATGAGCAGTTCTTC	CASSSHWSSYNEQFF
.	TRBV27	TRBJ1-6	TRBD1	TGTGCCAGCAGTGGACAGGGTAATTCACCCCTCCACTTT	CASSGQGNSPLHF
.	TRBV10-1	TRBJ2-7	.	TGCGCCAGCAGTCCCTCGGGGAGGGGGCCCTACGAGCAGTACTTC	CASSPSGRGPYEQYF
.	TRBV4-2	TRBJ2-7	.	TGTGCCAGCAGCCAAGATAGACTCTACGAGCAGTACTTC	CASSQDRLYEQYF
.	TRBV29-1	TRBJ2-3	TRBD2	TGCAGCGTGCCCAAAGGTGGACTAGCGGGAGGTAGGAACACAGATACGCAGTATTTT	CSVPKGGLAGGRNTDTQYF
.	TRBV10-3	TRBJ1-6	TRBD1	TGTGCCATCAGTGAGCAACCGGGACAGGGCCTTTCACCCCTCCACTTT	CAISEQPGQGLSPLHF
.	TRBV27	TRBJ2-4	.	TGTGCCAGCAGTTTACGGCTTGAGGGGAAAAACATTCAGTACTTC	CASSLRLEGKNIQYF
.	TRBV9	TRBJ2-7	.	TGTGCCAGCAGCGTAGATGTATGGAGCTCCTACGAGCAGTACTTC	CASSVDVWSSYEQYF
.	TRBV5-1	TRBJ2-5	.	TGCGCCAGCAGCTTGGTGGGGAGATGGGAGACCCAGTACTTC	CASSLVGRWETQYF
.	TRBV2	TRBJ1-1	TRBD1	TGTGCCAGCAGGAAGGGACAGGGGGGGAACACTGAAGCTTTCTTT	CASRKGQGGNTEAFF
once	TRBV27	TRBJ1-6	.	TGTGCCAGCAGGGTAGGGACCGGTAGGACCTATAATTCACCCCTCCACTTT	CASRVGTGRTYNSPLHF
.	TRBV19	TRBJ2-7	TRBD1	TGTGCCAGTGGGGCCGGGACAGGTCCCTACGAGCAGTACTTC	CASGAGTGPYEQYF
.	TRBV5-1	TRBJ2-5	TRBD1	TGCGCCAGCAGCATGGGACAGGGGGCTGGAGGGACCCAGTACTTC	CASSMGQGAGGTQYF
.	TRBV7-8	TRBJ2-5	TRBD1	TGTGCCAGCAGGACAGGGGATTGGGACAGGGGCAGGGAGACCCAGTACTTC	CASRTGDWDRGRETQYF
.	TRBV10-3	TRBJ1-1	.	TGTGCCATCAGGCGGGATAGGAACACTGAAGCTTTCTTT	CAIRRDRNTEAFF
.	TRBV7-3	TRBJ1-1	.	TGTGCCAGCAGCTCCCGGGGATACACTGAAGCTTTCTTT	CASSSRGYTEAFF
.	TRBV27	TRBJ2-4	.	TGTGCCAGCAGTTTATTAGGTTTCCTCCCCAACATTCAGTACTTC	CASSLLGFLPNIQYF
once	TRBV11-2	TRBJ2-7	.	TGTGCCAGCAGCTTAGGCACTGGATACCTAAACTACGAGCAGTACTTC	CASSLGTGYLNYEQYF
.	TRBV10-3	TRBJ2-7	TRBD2	TGTGCCATCAGTTCCGACTCTACTAGCGGGAGTGAGCAGTACTTC	CAISSDSTSGSEQYF
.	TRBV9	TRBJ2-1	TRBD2	TGTGCCAGCAGCCAGCGGGAGGGGGGAGTGTCCTACAATGAGCAGTTCTTC	CASSQREGGVSYNEQFF
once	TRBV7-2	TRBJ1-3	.	TGTGCCAGCAGCCTCGTGGGCGGCCCCTCTGGAAACACCATATATTTT	CASSLVGGPSGNTIYF
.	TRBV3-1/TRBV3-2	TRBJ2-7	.	TGTGCCAGCAGCCAAGGGGGCCTAGCGACGGCCTACGAGCAGTACTTC	CASSQGGLATAYEQYF
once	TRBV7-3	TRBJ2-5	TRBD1	TGTGCCAGCAGCACAGGGGTAGGCAGGGGAGAGACCCAGTACTTC	CASSTGVGRGETQYF
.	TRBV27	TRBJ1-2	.	TGTGCCAGCAGTTACAAGAGAGAGGGCTATGGCTACACCTTC	CASSYKREGYGYTF
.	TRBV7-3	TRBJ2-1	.	TGTGCCAGCAGCCCTCCCGATAGTATTGAGCAGTTCTTC	CASSPPDSIEQFF
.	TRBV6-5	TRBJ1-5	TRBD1	TGTGCCAGCAGTTTAGCCGCGACAGGGGGTCAGCCCCAGCATTTT	CASSLAATGGQPQHF
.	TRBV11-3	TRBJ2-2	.	TGTGCCAGCAGCGAGGGGGAGGACACCGGGGAGCTGTTTTTT	CASSEGEDTGELFF
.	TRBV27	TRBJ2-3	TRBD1	TGTGCCAGCAGTCTAGGGACAGCCACAGATACGCAGTATTTT	CASSLGTATDTQYF
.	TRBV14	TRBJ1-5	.	TGTGCCAGCAGCCAAGATCTGCTGCTCTCCGTCGCCTCGGGGAATCAGCCCCAGCATTTT	CASSQDLLLSVASGNQPQHF
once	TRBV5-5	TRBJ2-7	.	TGTGCCAGCAGCTTGGAGAGGGGATGGCACGAGCAGTACTTC	CASSLERGWHEQYF
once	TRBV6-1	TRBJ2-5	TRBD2	TGTGCCAGCAGTGAACTAGCGGGAGGGCAAGAGACCCAGTACTTC	CASSELAGGQETQYF
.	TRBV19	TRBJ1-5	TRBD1	TGTGCCAGTACCCTCGGACAGGGGGTCCAGCCCCAGCATTTT	CASTLGQGVQPQHF
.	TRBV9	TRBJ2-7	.	TGTGCCAGCAGCGTAGGGGGGGCCTCCTCCTACGAGCAGTACTTC	CASSVGGASSYEQYF
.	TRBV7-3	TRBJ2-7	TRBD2	TGTGCCAGCAGCTTATCCCTAGCGGCCGCGGGGGAGCAGTACTTC	CASSLSLAAAGEQYF
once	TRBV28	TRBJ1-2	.	TGTGCCAGCAGTTTTGGGAAGGTTGGCTACACCTTC	CASSFGKVGYTF
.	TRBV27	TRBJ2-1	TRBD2	TGTGCCAGCACGTCGGGACTAGTTTACGATGAGCAGTTCTTC	CASTSGLVYDEQFF
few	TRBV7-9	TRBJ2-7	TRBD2	TGTGCCAGCAGCTTAAGGGCCCCGGGACTAGGGACCTACGAGCAGTACTTC	CASSLRAPGLGTYEQYF
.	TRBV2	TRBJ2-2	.	TGTGCCAGCAGTCCCAGGGGTCGCACCGGGGAGCTGTTTTTT	CASSPRGRTGELFF
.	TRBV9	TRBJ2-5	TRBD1	TGTGCCAGCAAAGGGGACAGGGGTGGGGAGACCCAGTACTTC	CASKGDRGGETQYF
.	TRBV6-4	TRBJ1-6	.	TGTGCCAGCAGTCGATCATTCAGGGAAGATAATTCACCCCTCCACTTT	CASSRSFREDNSPLHF
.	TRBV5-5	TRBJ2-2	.	TGTGCCAGCAGCTTGTTGGGTGGAGGTGGGGAGCTGTTTTTT	CASSLLGGGGELFF
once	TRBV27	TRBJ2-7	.	TGTGCCAGCAGCCCTACCCCGACAGGGAGGGCCGAGCAGTACTTC	CASSPTPTGRAEQYF
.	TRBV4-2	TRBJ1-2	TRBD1	TGTGCCAGCAGCCAAGAAGGGACAGGGGACGATGGCTACACCTTC	CASSQEGTGDDGYTF
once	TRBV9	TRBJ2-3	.	TGTGCCAGCAGCCGCCCACCCCTAGATACGCAGTATTTT	CASSRPPLDTQYF
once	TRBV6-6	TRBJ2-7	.	TGTGCCAGCAGTTACGGAGGGGAGGAGGGGTCCTACGAGCAGTACTTC	CASSYGGEEGSYEQYF
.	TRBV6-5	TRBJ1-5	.	TGTGCCAGCACAGGGGGCAATCAGCCCCAGCATTTT	CASTGGNQPQHF